This T cell receptor (beta chain) was documented in a study of OX40 agonist ivuxolimab in advanced cancers. Study background: Among those treated, three patients had partial responses, one with hepatocellular carcinoma and two with cutaneous melanoma. General study points: With doses of 0.1 to 3.0 mg/kg, CD4+ and CD8+ blood T cells had undergone clonal expansion by week 6. Researchers report that CD8+ T cells had, on average, more expanded clones than CD4+. Expanded peripheral T-cell antigen specificity went undetermined.

The CDR3 runs 15 residues. Germline V gene lookup returns CDR1 MDHEN and CDR2 SYDVKM. Germline trimming cut 5 bases from V and 3 bases from J; bases unmatched to any gene: 9. Here immunoSEQ multiplex PCR was the method, and the copy in TCRdb shows in-frame clones only, minus some. This sample has 55,000 to 80,000 clones, with 70% to 90% found just once. This clone appeared a single time. Its antigen is as yet unknown. The receptor was isolated from an adult with an advanced solid tumor such as melanoma, head and neck, liver or kidney cancer. V is TRBV28 and J is TRBJ1-2; 7 bases line up with TRBD1. This specimen was CD4+ or CD8+ T cells sorted from blood, taken in a trial of the OX40 agonist ivuxolimab. CDR3 bases: TGTGCCAGCAGTAAAACAGGGGCCGGTTACTATGGCTACACCTTC. It specifies CASSKTGAGYYGYTF.